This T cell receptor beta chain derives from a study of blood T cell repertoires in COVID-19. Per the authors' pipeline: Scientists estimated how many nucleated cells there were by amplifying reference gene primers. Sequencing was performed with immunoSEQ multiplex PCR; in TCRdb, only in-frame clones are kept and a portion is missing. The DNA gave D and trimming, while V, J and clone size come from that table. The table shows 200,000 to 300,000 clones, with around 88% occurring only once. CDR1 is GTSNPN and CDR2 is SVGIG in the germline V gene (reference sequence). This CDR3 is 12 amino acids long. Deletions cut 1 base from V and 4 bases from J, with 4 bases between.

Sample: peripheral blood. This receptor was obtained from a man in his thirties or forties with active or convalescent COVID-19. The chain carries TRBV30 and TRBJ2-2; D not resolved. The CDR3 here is CAWSDTTGELFF. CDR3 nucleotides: TGTGCCTGGAGTGACACCACCGGGGAGCTGTTTTTT.